The TCR beta chain under discussion was sequenced for a study of OX40 agonist ivuxolimab in advanced cancers. On this clone itself: An end of the junction differs from the germline gene, which may be a read error.

The germline V gene has CDR1 SGHRS and CDR2 YFSETQ. The CDR3 is 13 amino acids. Repertoires were generated with immunoSEQ multiplex PCR, while TCRdb's copy carries only in-frame clones and drops some. The sample has some 80,000 clones, around nine tenths seen once. The TCR sequence derives from an adult with an advanced solid tumor such as melanoma, head and neck, liver or kidney cancer. The chain joins TRBV5-1 to TRBJ1-1; 9 positions agree with TRBD1. Here the sequenced sample was CD4+ or CD8+ T cells sorted from blood, taken in a trial of the OX40 agonist ivuxolimab. In DNA form, the CDR3 reads TGCGCCAGCAGCTGGATACAGGGGGCTGAGGCTTTCTTT. As protein: CASSWIQGAEAFF.